This TCR beta chain was retrieved from a study of CD8+ T cells in alopecia areata. Overall study results and limits: Among the 100 top clones, expanded CD8+ clones, like scalp clonality, were significantly decreased by tofacitinib. Persistence of many expanded lesional clones was seen in scalp and blood during tofacitinib.

Treatment noted: oral pan-JAK inhibitor, 5-10 mg twice daily. Extraction of RNA preceded its reverse transcription into cDNA, which served as the sequencing template. Sequencing was performed with immunoSEQ multiplex PCR; in TCRdb, only in-frame clones are kept and a portion is missing. The sample lists 95,000 to 100,000 clones; around 60% were seen once. The germline gives CDR1 SGHRS, CDR2 YFSETQ. This CDR3 contains 18 residues. The junction had 15 bases not matched to a gene; V was cut back by 4 bases and J by 2 bases. Worth noting for this clone: The antigen is not known.

The receptor's source is a human donor with alopecia areata. The V call is TRBV5-1, the J call TRBJ2-3, with 8 bases matching TRBD2. Sequencing was performed on CD8+ T cells sorted from blood, taken at approximately week 55, from a patient treated with tofacitinib. Written as DNA, the CDR3 is TGCGCCAGCAGCAGGGAAGCAACGAGCGGGGGTTTCACAGATACGCAGTATTTT. Protein product: CASSREATSGGFTDTQYF.